The 4 T cell receptor beta chains reported below all come from one sample, sequenced in a study of human T cells and chemical hapten exposure. TCRdb fed the RACE reads into MiXCR, producing one record per CDR3 protein. Here the sample spans about 120,000 distinct CDR3 sequences, roughly 13% being singletons. As to time point: patch test 1, 2 weeks after DPC sensitization. The treatment: therapeutic diphenylcyclopropenone sensitization with weekly scalp DPC. Source: whole blood, taken in connection with sensitization to the hapten diphenylcyclopropenone (DPC). These receptors all stem from a man aged 18 to 30 with alopecia areata. Some clones in this sample may be carry-over from other donors' samples.

The V call is TRBV20-1, the J call TRBJ2-7; D is possibly TRBD1 or TRBD2 (5 bases each). The V and J ends lost 5 bases and 5 bases respectively, with 22 bases between them. CDR3 length: 15 residues. From germline, CDR1 is DFQATT and CDR2 SNEGSKA (reference sequence). In nucleotides, the CDR3 is TGCAGTGCTCCATTTGGCCGGGACGGTAGGGACGAGCAGTACTTC. Protein product: CSAPFGRDGRDEQYF.

The gene calls are TRBV5-1 and TRBJ2-5; D not resolved. The ends were cut back, 5 bases at V and 4 bases at J, with 12 bases in the middle. The CDR3 runs 13 residues. Germline loops: CDR1 SGHRS, CDR2 YFSETQ. CDR3 bases: TGCGCCAGCAGTGACCTTAACGGAGAGACCCAGTACTTC. Residues: CASSDLNGETQYF.

V gene TRBV9 combines with J gene TRBJ2-2; D is unclear. The germline gives CDR1 SGDLS, CDR2 YYNGEE. With 6 bases removed from V and 0 bases from J, the gap between germline ends came to 12 bases. The CDR3 contains 15 residues. The chain's CDR3 is CASTSPSSNTGELFF. The CDR3 nucleotides read TGTGCCAGCACTTCGCCCTCATCGAACACCGGGGAGCTGTTTTTT. Combining the CDR3 with reference TRBV9 and TRBJ2-2 gives the whole variable domain DSGVTQTPKHLITATGQRVTLRCSPRSGDLSVYWYQQSLDQGLQFLIQYYNGEERAKGNILERFSAQQFPDLHSELNLSSLELGDSALYFCASTSPSSNTGELFFGEGSRLTVL.

This rearrangement joins TRBV7-6 to TRBJ2-5; D uncertain. V lost 5 bases, J lost 5 bases, and 9 bases lay in between. The CDR3 consists of 12 residues. Per the germline V gene, CDR1 is SGHVS and CDR2 is FNYEAQ. The CDR3 DNA is TGTGCCAGCAGCCCCGTGGTGGAGACCCAGTACTTC. Its protein is CASSPVVETQYF.